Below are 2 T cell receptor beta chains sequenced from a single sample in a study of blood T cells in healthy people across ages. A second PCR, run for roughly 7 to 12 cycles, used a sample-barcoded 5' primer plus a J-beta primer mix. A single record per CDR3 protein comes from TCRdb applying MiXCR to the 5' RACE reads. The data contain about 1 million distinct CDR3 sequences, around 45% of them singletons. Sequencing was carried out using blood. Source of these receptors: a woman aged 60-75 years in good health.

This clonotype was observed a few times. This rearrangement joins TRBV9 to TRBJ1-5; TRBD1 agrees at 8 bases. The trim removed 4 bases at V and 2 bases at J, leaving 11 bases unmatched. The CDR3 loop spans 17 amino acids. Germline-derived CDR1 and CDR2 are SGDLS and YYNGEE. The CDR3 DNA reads TGTGCCAGCAGCCCGGGACAGGCTTTCTCCGGCAATCAGCCCCAGCATTTT. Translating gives CASSPGQAFSGNQPQHF.

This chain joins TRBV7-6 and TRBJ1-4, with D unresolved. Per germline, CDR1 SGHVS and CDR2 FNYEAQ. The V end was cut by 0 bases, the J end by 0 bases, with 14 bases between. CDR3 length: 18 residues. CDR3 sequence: CASSLADSHRATNEKLFF. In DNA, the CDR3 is TGTGCCAGCAGCTTAGCCGACTCACACAGAGCAACTAATGAAAAACTGTTTTTT. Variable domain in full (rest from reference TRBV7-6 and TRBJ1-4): GAGVSQSPRYKVTKRGQDVALRCDPISGHVSLYWYRQALGQGPEFLTYFNYEAQQDKSGLPNDRFSAERPEGSISTLTIQRTEQRDSAMYRCASSLADSHRATNEKLFFGSGTQLSVL.